This T cell receptor (beta chain) was sequenced in a study of T cell clones after liver transplantation. Measured with immunoSEQ multiplex PCR; TCRdb has only the in-frame clones, and not every one. The sample yields tens of thousands of clones, 70% seen once. This clone rates as medium-sized. The junction had 3 bases not matched to a gene; V was cut back by 1 base and J by 2 bases. Germline CDR1 LNHDA, CDR2 SQIVND (reference sequence). The CDR3 has 15 residues. The chain uses TRBV19 and TRBJ2-7; 9 positions match TRBD1. This TCR was sampled from a human patient who received a liver transplant. The graft donor may have given rise to some T cells. This specimen was CD4+ T cells from blood, taken at the approximately 16-month timepoint. In DNA, the CDR3 is TGTGCCAGTAGTATAGGGGGACAGGGAACCTACGAGCAGTACTTC. As protein: CASSIGGQGTYEQYF.